The 21 T cell receptor beta chains reported below all come from one sample, sequenced in a study of cytomegalovirus exposure and HLA in healthy donors (dated by TCRdb to 2015 to 2018). The library was obtained by the immunoSEQ multiplex PCR assay. For the multiplex PCR, a mixture combining 60 forward primers for TCR Vbeta segments and 13 reverse primers for TCR Jbeta segments was used. The table comes from immuneACCESS by way of TCRdb, which keeps in-frame sequences with V and J called. Part of the clones is missing from these tables; in studies checked, under half for an unresolved V gene and the rest for unknown reasons. In this sample the table shows some 150,000 clones, about three quarters of which occur a single time. The ten largest clones represent under 4.5% of the sample. The sample was PBMCs. The source is a woman between 40 and 50 years old in good health and CMV-seronegative.

The J gene is TRBJ1-1, the V gene TRBV30, with D possibly being TRBD1 (6 bases). Germline CDR1 GTSNPN, CDR2 SVGIG (reference sequence). V lost 5 bases, J lost 8 bases, and 12 bases lay in between. The CDR3 spans 11 residues. CDR3 protein: CAWGRGGEAFF. The CDR3 region has the DNA TGTGCCTGGGGGCGGGGGGGCGAAGCTTTCTTT.

The chain joins TRBV18 to TRBJ1-1; D is unclear. The CDR3 loop spans 13 amino acids. Trimming took off 3 bases at V and 6 bases at J, with 11 bases between the two ends. CDR1 and CDR2 (germline): KGHSH, LQKENI. The CDR3, as DNA: TGTGCCAGCTCACCGGCTGAGGGCCCTGAAGCTTTCTTT. It yields the protein CASSPAEGPEAFF.

J is TRBJ1-1 and V is TRBV12-5, with D maybe TRBD1 (5 bases). CDR3 length: 18 amino acids. Trimming cost V 7 bases and J 2 bases, with 26 bases left between them. The V gene's germline CDR1 is LGHNT and CDR2 FRNRAP. In DNA form, the CDR3 reads TGTGCTAGTGCCAACCCACCCGGGGGGGGAGGCCGAAACACTGAAGCTTTCTTT. Translation: CASANPPGGGGRNTEAFF.

The chain uses TRBV6-6 and TRBJ1-5; D is unclear. V gave up 8 bases and J gave up 6 bases, with 8 bases separating them. There are 11 residues in the CDR3. Per germline, CDR1 MNHNY and CDR2 SVGAGI (reference sequence). CDR3 in amino acids: CASGGSQPQHF. The CDR3, as DNA: TGTGCCAGCGGAGGGAGTCAGCCCCAGCATTTT.

The gene calls are TRBV7-9 and TRBJ1-2; weak D call: TRBD1 (5 bases). The CDR3 extends over 13 amino acids. The V end lost 4 bases, the J end lost 2 bases, and 8 bases lay between the germline ends. Germline CDR1 is SEHNR and CDR2 is FQNEAQ (reference sequence). In DNA form, the CDR3 reads TGTGCCAGCAGCTCTACAGGCAACTATGGCTACACCTTC. Protein: CASSSTGNYGYTF.

The V and J genes are TRBV2 and TRBJ1-5, with D perhaps matching TRBD1 (6 bases). V was pared by 7 bases and J by 3 bases, with 13 bases between. Germline-derived CDR1 and CDR2 are SNHLY and FYNNEI. This CDR3 spans 14 amino acids. CDR3 residues: CASNREGVNQPQHF. The CDR3 coding sequence is TGTGCCAGCAACAGGGAGGGTGTCAATCAGCCCCAGCATTTT.

The chain recombines TRBV6-1 with TRBJ2-5; 7 bases line up with TRBD2. The trim removed 1 base at V and 5 bases at J, leaving 4 bases unmatched. CDR3 length: 14 amino acids. The germline V gene encodes CDR1 MNHNS and CDR2 SASEGT. The CDR3 here is CASSEVGRGETQYF. CDR3 sequence (DNA): TGTGCCAGCAGTGAAGTGGGGCGGGGGGAGACCCAGTACTTC.

This clone was seen only once. The gene calls are TRBV7-2 and TRBJ1-1; no clear D gene. Trimming pared 1 base from V and 4 bases from J, leaving 7 bases between. Germline CDR1 reads SGHTA; CDR2 reads FQGNSA. The CDR3 spans 13 residues. Here the CDR3 DNA reads TGTGCCAGCAGCTTAGAACAAACCACTGAAGCTTTCTTT. It is translated as CASSLEQTTEAFF.

The chain recombines TRBV18 with TRBJ2-5, with a possible D match to TRBD2 (6 bases). Germline CDR1 reads KGHSH; CDR2 reads LQKENI. V was pared by 0 bases and J by 2 bases, with 10 bases between. The CDR3 runs 15 residues. The CDR3 spells CASSPPGGTQETQYF. The DNA for the CDR3 is TGTGCCAGCTCACCACCGGGCGGGACTCAAGAGACCCAGTACTTC.

The V and J genes are TRBV2 and TRBJ2-5; 10 bases are a match to TRBD2. The germline gives CDR1 SNHLY, CDR2 FYNNEI. J was trimmed by 6 bases and V by 5 bases; bases with no gene match: 9. The CDR3 totals 15 residues. The CDR3 nucleotides read TGTGCCAGCAGTAGTTCTAGCGGGAGTCGGAAGACCCAGTACTTC. This sequence encodes CASSSSSGSRKTQYF.

V usage is TRBV4-1 and J usage is TRBJ2-7, with 10 positions matching TRBD2. Germline CDR1 reads MGHRA; CDR2 reads YSYEKL. The CDR3 loop spans 18 amino acids. V was clipped by 0 bases and J by 4 bases; unmatched bases: 12. CDR3 sequence (DNA): TGCGCCAGCAGCCAAGATGATTCCGCTAGCGGGAGTCTATACGAGCAGTACTTC. Encoded protein: CASSQDDSASGSLYEQYF.

This clone was counted once. The V and J genes are TRBV7-2 and TRBJ1-2, with TRBD1 matching over 7 bases. Germline V gene data show CDR1 as SGHTA and CDR2 as FQGNSA. The CDR3 is 14 amino acids. J gave up 7 bases and V 2 bases, and 7 bases lay outside the gene matches. Here the CDR3 reads CASSLPTQGTGYTF. CDR3 DNA sequence: TGTGCCAGCAGCTTACCGACACAGGGGACTGGCTACACCTTC.

This rearrangement joins TRBV30 to TRBJ2-7; no clear D gene. Germline CDR1 GTSNPN, CDR2 SVGIG (reference sequence). The CDR3 runs 12 residues. V gave up 3 bases and J gave up 1 base, with 7 bases separating them. The CDR3 nucleotides are TGTGCCTGGAGCGGTCCTTCCTACGAGCAGTACTTC. Protein product: CAWSGPSYEQYF.

The V and J genes are TRBV11-2 and TRBJ1-6, with 9 bases fitting TRBD1. The J segment lost 4 bases and the V segment lost 5 bases, leaving 6 bases of the junction unmatched. This CDR3 has 16 residues. CDR1 and CDR2 from the germline V gene are SGHAT and FQNNGV. The CDR3 DNA reads as TGTGCCAGCAGCGCTTTACAGGGGGCGTATAATTCACCCCTCCACTTT. It is translated as CASSALQGAYNSPLHF.

The chain carries TRBV4-1 and TRBJ1-1; 10 positions agree with TRBD1. J lost 1 base, V lost 4 bases, and 9 bases had no gene match. Germline CDR1 MGHRA, CDR2 YSYEKL. CDR3 size: 17 residues. The CDR3 DNA reads TGCGCCAGCAGCCCCAACGGGGGACAGGGGAGGAACACTGAAGCTTTCTTT. Protein sequence: CASSPNGGQGRNTEAFF.

The chain combines TRBV13 with TRBJ2-7; TRBD2 aligns across 7 bases. CDR1 is PRHDT and CDR2 is FYEKMQ in the germline V gene (reference sequence). The CDR3 is 19 amino acids. With V trimmed by 1 base and J by 4 bases, 19 bases remained unmatched. This chain's CDR3 is CASSLVSEGQASGNYEQYF. CDR3 in DNA: TGTGCCAGCAGCTTAGTCTCCGAAGGGCAGGCTAGCGGCAATTACGAGCAGTACTTC.

This clone was seen just once. The V gene is TRBV5-1, the J gene TRBJ1-5; D perhaps matches TRBD1 (5 bases). Germline V gene data show CDR1 as SGHRS and CDR2 as YFSETQ. CDR3 size: 15 residues. The V end was cut by 0 bases, the J end by 4 bases, with 11 bases between. The CDR3 nucleotides read TGCGCCAGCAGCTTGGCGGGGGGAGTAAATCAGCCCCAGCATTTT. Its translation: CASSLAGGVNQPQHF.

The chain combines TRBV19 with TRBJ2-5; a possible D gene is TRBD1 (6 bases). V was cut by 4 bases and J by 8 bases, with 14 bases left in between. The germline CDR1 and CDR2 sequences are LNHDA and SQIVND (reference sequence). CDR3 length: 13 amino acids. Written as DNA, the CDR3 is TGTGCCAGTAGTACCCGGGACAAGGAAACCCAGTACTTC. Translation gives CASSTRDKETQYF.

This chain uses TRBV7-9 with TRBJ1-2; D remains ambiguous. CDR1 is SEHNR and CDR2 is FQNEAQ in the germline V gene (reference sequence). Trimming took 1 base from V and 5 from J, leaving 14 bases between them. The CDR3 runs to 15 residues. This CDR3 reads CASSLGSSVGYGYTF. CDR3 nucleotide sequence: TGTGCCAGCAGCTTAGGTAGCTCTGTTGGTTATGGCTACACCTTC.

The rearrangement uses TRBV10-3 and TRBJ2-2; the D gene is possibly TRBD1 (7 bases). Per germline, CDR1 ENHRY and CDR2 SYGVKD. The V gene lost 1 base and the J gene lost 5 bases, with 14 bases spanning the gap. This CDR3 is 16 amino acids long. CDR3 in amino acids: CAISEWRDSETGELFF. DNA of the CDR3: TGTGCCATCAGTGAGTGGAGGGACAGTGAGACCGGGGAGCTGTTTTTT.

The genes are TRBV6-5 and TRBJ2-3; unclear D gene. The germline V gene encodes CDR1 MNHEY and CDR2 SVGAGI. The CDR3 has 12 residues. The ends were cut back, 5 bases at V and 2 bases at J, with 5 bases in the middle. CDR3 sequence: CASSQNTDTQYF. In DNA, the CDR3 is TGTGCCAGCAGTCAGAACACAGATACGCAGTATTTT.